These 26 T cell receptor beta chains originate from one sample sequenced in a study of T cells expressing NK-cell markers. TCRdb reanalyzed the 5' RACE reads and collapses them to one entry per CDR3 protein, without DNA. The sample has approximately 440,000 distinct CDR3 sequences. Sequenced sample: blood T cells: a sorted CD56 or NKG2C T cell subset, CD4+ or CD8+ T cells, or bulk PBMC T cells (not recorded which). All receptors come from a woman aged 50 to 60 in good health.

The chain carries TRBV3-1 and TRBJ2-7; the D gene TCRdb calls, TRBD1, cannot be checked with no DNA. The CDR3 is made up of 14 amino acids. The V gene's germline CDR1 is LGHDT and CDR2 YNNKEL (reference sequence). CDR3 region: CASSQGPTGGEQYF.

This rearrangement joins TRBV12-3 or TRBV12-4 to TRBJ2-5; TCRdb's D gene call, TRBD2, goes unchecked for lack of DNA. The CDR3 spans 14 residues. CDR3 loop: CASTSGTSGPVQYF.

V and J are TRBV6-6 and TRBJ1-4; the D gene TCRdb calls, TRBD1, cannot be checked with no DNA. The CDR3 contains 14 residues. Germline V gives CDR1 MNHNY, CDR2 SVGAGI (reference sequence). The CDR3 sequence is CASGKGAINEKLFF.

The chain employs TRBV5-1 and TRBJ2-1. Germline CDR1 SGHRS, CDR2 YFSETQ. This CDR3 has 15 residues. CDR3 sequence: CASSLLLGSYNEQFF. Full variable domain (rest looked up from reference TRBV5-1 and TRBJ2-1): KAGVTQTPRYLIKTRGQQVTLSCSPISGHRSVSWYQQTPGQGLQFLFEYFSETQRNKGNFPGRFSGRQFSNSRSEMNVSTLELGDSALYLCASSLLLGSYNEQFFGPGTRLTVL.

This chain connects TRBV7-8 to TRBJ2-2. The length of the CDR3 is 15 residues. Germline V gene sequence: CDR1 SGHVS, CDR2 FQNEAQ. The CDR3 loop is CASSFEGSRLGELFF.

This chain uses TRBV7-9 with TRBJ2-4; TCRdb's D call of TRBD1 is untestable without DNA. The CDR3 is made up of 15 amino acids. Germline loops: CDR1 SEHNR, CDR2 FQNEAQ (reference sequence). CDR3 sequence: CASSSTATPVGIQYF.

V gene TRBV29-1 combines with J gene TRBJ2-1; TCRdb names TRBD1, which stays unverified in the absence of DNA. Germline lookup yields CDR1 SQVTM and CDR2 ANQGSEA. The CDR3 contains 15 residues. The CDR3 protein is CSVETPGTGFNEQFF.

The chain carries TRBV29-1 and TRBJ2-2; TCRdb names TRBD2, which stays unverified in the absence of DNA. Germline CDR1 and CDR2: SQVTM and ANQGSEA. This CDR3 has 11 residues. This CDR3 reads CSARGQGELFF.

The chain combines TRBV27 with TRBJ2-2; TCRdb returns TRBD2, unconfirmable since there is no DNA. In germline, CDR1 is MNHEY, CDR2 SMNVEV (reference sequence). This CDR3 region has 17 residues. CDR3 sequence: CASSLRRAGGGTGELFF.

The chain links TRBV7-3 to TRBJ2-1; TCRdb gives TRBD2 as the D gene, but with no DNA this cannot be confirmed. The germline CDR1 and CDR2 sequences are SGHTA and FQGTGA. This CDR3 region has 15 residues. The CDR3 region is CASSSTSGRAMEQFF.

The genes are TRBV29-1 and TRBJ2-2; with no DNA, the TCRdb D assignment of TRBD2 cannot be verified. This CDR3 is built from 16 residues. The germline gives CDR1 SQVTM, CDR2 ANQGSEA. This CDR3 reads CSVEKSGGRKTGELFF.

The chain joins TRBV6-6 to TRBJ2-2; the TCRdb call, TRBD1, lacks DNA for checking. This CDR3 spans 17 amino acids. The germline V gene encodes CDR1 MNHNY and CDR2 SVGAGI (reference sequence). The CDR3 reads CASSRLGTDANTGELFF.

This chain uses TRBV5-1 with TRBJ2-3; TCRdb calls TRBD2, which cannot be checked without DNA. From germline, CDR1 is SGHRS and CDR2 YFSETQ. The CDR3 is made up of 15 amino acids. CDR3 region: CASSPGLAGADTQYF.

The genes are TRBV6-2 or TRBV6-3 and TRBJ2-3. The CDR3 is 16 amino acids. The V gene's germline CDR1 is MNHEY and CDR2 SVGEGT. CDR3 amino acids: CASSYSPIGFTDTQYF.

The gene calls are TRBV20-1 and TRBJ2-5; TCRdb selects TRBD2, and the lack of DNA leaves this call unchecked. Germline V gene sequence: CDR1 DFQATT, CDR2 SNEGSKA (reference sequence). CDR3 length equals 15 residues. CDR3 protein: CSGGPGTSGRGTQYF.

The chain has TRBV4-2 and TRBJ2-3; the D call from TCRdb, TRBD2, cannot be confirmed without DNA. The CDR3 sequence is 18 residues long. The V gene's germline CDR1 is LGHNA and CDR2 YNFKEQ. The CDR3 reads CASSLGTSGRLRSDTQYF.

The V gene is TRBV5-1, the J gene TRBJ2-4; TCRdb indicates TRBD1, and absent DNA this call remains unverified. Per germline, CDR1 SGHRS and CDR2 YFSETQ. The CDR3 is 12 amino acids. The CDR3 loop reads CASRAGTEVQYF. Supplemented by reference TRBV5-1 and TRBJ2-4, the full variable domain reads KAGVTQTPRYLIKTRGQQVTLSCSPISGHRSVSWYQQTPGQGLQFLFEYFSETQRNKGNFPGRFSGRQFSNSRSEMNVSTLELGDSALYLCASRAGTEVQYFGAGTRLSVL.

This chain connects TRBV6-6 to TRBJ1-1; the D gene TCRdb calls, TRBD1, cannot be checked with no DNA. Per germline, CDR1 MNHNY and CDR2 SVGAGI (reference sequence). This CDR3 region has 13 residues. CDR3 loop: CASSSRPNTEAFF.

The chain recombines TRBV7-8 with TRBJ2-2; TCRdb designates TRBD2, a call that cannot be tested without DNA. This CDR3 comprises 14 residues. Germline values: CDR1 SGHVS, CDR2 FQNEAQ. Here the CDR3 reads CASRRERITGELFF.

This chain connects TRBV6-5 to TRBJ2-3; lacking DNA, the TRBD2 call made by TCRdb goes unchecked. Germline loops: CDR1 MNHEY, CDR2 SVGAGI. This CDR3 has 15 residues. CDR3 loop: CASSYNGLGPDTQYF.

The chain combines TRBV10-3 with TRBJ2-2; TCRdb outputs TRBD2, but without DNA this stays unchecked. Germline V CDR1 and CDR2: ENHRY, SYGVKD. CDR3 length: 12 residues. This CDR3 is CAISLSAGELFF.

The J gene is TRBJ2-1, the V gene TRBV20-1; TCRdb selects TRBD1, and the lack of DNA leaves this call unchecked. CDR1 is DFQATT, CDR2 SNEGSKA, per germline (reference sequence). The CDR3 loop spans 15 amino acids. CDR3 sequence reads: CSADRGLAGYNEQFF.

The V and J genes are TRBV6-5 and TRBJ1-1; the TCRdb D gene call, TRBD1, has no DNA to confirm it. Germline assignment: CDR1 MNHEY and CDR2 SVGAGI. This CDR3 spans 12 amino acids. The CDR3 spells CASSYSQGAAFF.

This chain links TRBV7-8 with TRBJ2-3; with no DNA, the TCRdb D assignment of TRBD2 cannot be verified. Germline lookup yields CDR1 SGHVS and CDR2 FQNEAQ. The CDR3 length is 17 residues. The CDR3 loop is CASSFLPTSGNTDTQYF.

The chain carries TRBV2 and TRBJ1-3. This CDR3 has 17 residues. CDR1 and CDR2 from the germline V gene are SNHLY and FYNNEI. The CDR3 is CASKGVREVLSGNTIYF.

CDR3 sequence reads: CASRVTNEKLFF. This rearrangement joins TRBV12-3 or TRBV12-4 to TRBJ1-4. This CDR3 is 12 amino acids long.